The source of this TCR beta chain is a study of CXCR3-negative and CXCR3-positive naive CD8 T cells. Findings of the study overall: TRB CDR3s were more hydrophobic in CXCR3-positive than in CXCR3-negative naive cells. The study found CXCR3 expression partially decreased after cryopreservation and ran most assays on fresh PBMCs.

The CDR3 is 17 amino acids. The germline CDR1 and CDR2 sequences are LGHDT and YNNKEL (reference sequence). Concerning this clonotype: Antigen specificity is unknown.

TRB cDNA was prepared as libraries by UMI-labeled 5' RACE. TCRdb reprocessed the 5' RACE reads and stores each CDR3 protein as one record, lacking DNA. The sample data list more than 100,000 distinct CDR3 sequences. The chain employs TRBV3-1 and TRBJ2-1; TCRdb lists TRBD1, though no DNA is available to test this call. This TCR derives from a human donor in good health. Some clones in this sample may be carry-over from other donors' samples. Sequencing input: naive CXCR3+ CD8+ T cells from blood. Specified subset: CD45RO-CCR7+CD27+CD95- naive CD8+ T cells expressing CXCR3 (TNR3+). CDR3 in amino acids: CASSQDSTGMGYNEQFF.